Sequencing of this TCR beta chain was carried out in a study of T cell repertoires in cytomegalovirus infection. General observations from the study: Cumulative public TCR beta family frequency identified CMV carriers with the relevant HLA.

The table lists this clonotype with a few counts. Its specificity is unknown. The CDR3 totals 16 residues. CDR1 and CDR2 from the germline V gene are SGDLS and YYNGEE. V gave up 4 bases and J gave up 5 bases; unmatched junction bases: 11. MiXCR was run by TCRdb on the reads, yielding one entry per CDR3 protein. Altogether 490,000 or so distinct CDR3 sequences are present, approximately 10% being singletons, with the ten largest covering 10%. The material sequenced was PBMCs. The clonotype was recovered from a human donor in good health (CMV status not recorded). Some clones in this sample may be carry-over from other donors' samples. The V gene is TRBV9, the J gene TRBJ2-3; 9 nucleotides agree with TRBD1. The CDR3 nucleotides read TGTGCCAGCAGCCCCTCGACAGGGGGGTTTGGAGATACGCAGTATTTT. Residues: CASSPSTGGFGDTQYF.